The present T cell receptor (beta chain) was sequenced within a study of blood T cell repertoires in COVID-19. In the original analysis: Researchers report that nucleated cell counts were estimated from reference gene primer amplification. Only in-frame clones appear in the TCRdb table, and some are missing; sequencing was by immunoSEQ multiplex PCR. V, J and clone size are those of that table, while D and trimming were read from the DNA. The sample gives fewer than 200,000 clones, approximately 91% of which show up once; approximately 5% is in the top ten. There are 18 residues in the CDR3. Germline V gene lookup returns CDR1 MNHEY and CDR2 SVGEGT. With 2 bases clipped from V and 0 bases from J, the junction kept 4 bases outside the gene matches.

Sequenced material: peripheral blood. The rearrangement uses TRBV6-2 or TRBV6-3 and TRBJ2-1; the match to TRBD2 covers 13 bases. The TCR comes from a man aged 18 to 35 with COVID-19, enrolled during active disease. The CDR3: CASSYRLAGGSSYNEQFF. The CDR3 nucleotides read TGTGCCAGCAGTTACAGACTAGCGGGGGGCTCCTCCTACAATGAGCAGTTCTTC.